What follows are 12 T cell receptor beta chains derived from one specimen sequenced in a study of blood T cell repertoires in COVID-19. The method was immunoSEQ multiplex PCR; TCRdb's version includes in-frame clones alone and lacks a portion of them. The table includes 100,000 to 120,000 clones, just over 75% detected once. Sample: peripheral blood. All receptors derive from a woman of 80 years or more with acute or convalescent COVID-19.

The genes are TRBV9 and TRBJ2-1; the D gene is possibly TRBD1 (6 bases). Looked up from germline, CDR1 is SGDLS and CDR2 is YYNGEE. V dropped 3 bases and J dropped 9 bases, with 25 bases sitting between them. The CDR3 totals 17 residues. DNA for the CDR3: TGTGCCAGCAGCGCTGGAGGCCTGACAGGCCAGGGCAGTGAGCAGTTCTTC. It encodes CASSAGGLTGQGSEQFF.

The CDR3 here is CASSLRAAGGTDTQYF. CDR3 sequence (DNA): TGCGCCAGCAGTCTTAGGGCGGCGGGGGGCACAGATACGCAGTATTTT. This chain links TRBV5-1 with TRBJ2-3; 7 bases match TRBD2. CDR1 and CDR2 (germline): SGHRS, YFSETQ. The V gene end was trimmed by 5 bases and the J gene end by 1 base; junction bases not matched to a gene: 10. The CDR3 runs to 16 residues.

The chain carries TRBV7-9 and TRBJ2-1, with 7 bases matching TRBD1. Germline V gene lookup returns CDR1 SEHNR and CDR2 FQNEAQ (reference sequence). V gave up 7 bases and J gave up 10 bases; unmatched junction bases: 1. The CDR3 extends over 10 amino acids. CDR3 sequence: CASMDREQFF. DNA of the CDR3: TGTGCCAGCATGGACAGGGAGCAGTTCTTC.

V is TRBV18 and J is TRBJ1-1; 7 nucleotides match TRBD1. Germline CDR1 reads KGHSH; CDR2 reads LQKENI. V gave up 6 bases and J gave up 4 bases; unmatched junction bases: 14. The CDR3 length is 16 residues. The CDR3 nucleotides read TGTGCCAGCTCCCCCGGGGCAGGGGGGCTTGGCACTGAAGCTTTCTTT. The encoded protein is CASSPGAGGLGTEAFF.

The chain joins TRBV7-3 to TRBJ2-2, with 8 bases matching TRBD2. Germline CDR1 and CDR2: SGHTA and FQGTGA. This CDR3 contains 15 residues. The ends lost 3 bases at V and 5 bases at J; junction bases unmatched: 5. The CDR3 loop is CASSFSSGGTGELFF. The DNA of the CDR3 is TGTGCCAGCAGCTTTTCCAGCGGGGGTACCGGGGAGCTGTTTTTT.

The genes are TRBV5-4 and TRBJ1-1, with TRBD1 matching 8 bases. CDR1 and CDR2 (germline): SGHNT, YYREEE (reference sequence). The CDR3 length is 15 residues. J gave up 0 bases and V 3 bases, and 4 bases lay outside the gene matches. The CDR3 region is CASSSAQGVNTEAFF. The DNA of the CDR3 is TGTGCCAGCAGCTCCGCACAGGGGGTGAACACTGAAGCTTTCTTT.

The CDR3 sequence is CASSEAYRSQPQHF. CDR3 DNA: TGTGCCAGCAGTGAAGCCTACAGGAGTCAGCCCCAGCATTTT. This sequence joins TRBV6-1 and TRBJ1-5, with a weak D call TRBD1 (5 bases). The ends were cut back, 0 bases at V and 6 bases at J, with 9 bases in the middle. The CDR3 loop spans 14 amino acids. The germline gives CDR1 MNHNS, CDR2 SASEGT.

The rearrangement links TRBV30 to TRBJ1-2; D possibly corresponds to TRBD1 (5 bases). The V and J ends lost 4 bases and 5 bases respectively, with 20 bases between them. The germline gives CDR1 GTSNPN, CDR2 SVGIG (reference sequence). The length of the CDR3 is 15 residues. CDR3 in amino acids: CAWTNKGAVRYGYTF. The CDR3 DNA is TGTGCCTGGACCAACAAAGGGGCAGTGAGATATGGCTACACCTTC. Looking up the rest from reference TRBV30 and TRBJ1-2 gives the full variable domain: SQTIHQWPATLVQPVGSPLSLECTVEGTSNPNLYWYRQAAGRGLQLLFYSVGIGQISSEVPQNLSASRPQDRQFILSSKKLLLSDSGFYLCAWTNKGAVRYGYTFGSGTRLTVV.

The gene calls are TRBV5-6 and TRBJ2-3; the D is unclear. Trimming pared 2 bases from V and 4 bases from J, leaving 8 bases between. CDR3 length: 13 residues. Germline CDR1 SGHDT, CDR2 YYEEEE. CDR3 bases: TGTGCCAGCAGCTTTGGTGAGGCAGATACGCAGTATTTT. This sequence encodes CASSFGEADTQYF.

The chain recombines TRBV7-6 with TRBJ2-1, with a weak D call TRBD2 (6 bases). The germline gives CDR1 SGHVS, CDR2 FNYEAQ. The CDR3 has 16 amino acids. V was clipped by 6 bases and J by 5 bases, with 20 bases between them. CDR3 bases: TGTGCCAGCAGAAAATCCGCCCAGCGGGTCGACAATGAGCAGTTCTTC. It is translated as CASRKSAQRVDNEQFF.

The J gene is TRBJ1-2, the V gene TRBV7-6; 7 nucleotides line up with TRBD1. Germline V gene lookup returns CDR1 SGHVS and CDR2 FNYEAQ. The CDR3 has 14 amino acids. V was pared by 5 bases and J by 5 bases, with 8 bases of the junction left unmatched. DNA of the CDR3: TGTGCCAGCAGCCCGCGACAGGGAGCTTATGGCTACACCTTC. Encoded protein: CASSPRQGAYGYTF.

The chain uses TRBV4-1 and TRBJ1-4; no reliable D call. This CDR3 region has 19 residues. Germline assignment: CDR1 MGHRA and CDR2 YSYEKL. Between the trimmed V and J ends, which lost 0 bases and 3 bases, there was a span of 20 bases. Written as DNA, the CDR3 is TGCGCCAGCAGCCAAGATAAGGCAGGTCCAATGGCATCTAATGAAAAACTGTTTTTT. Residues: CASSQDKAGPMASNEKLFF.